This T cell receptor beta chain was identified during a study of blood T cell repertoires in COVID-19. Clinical history reported by participants formed the basis on which cohorts were assigned. Germline values: CDR1 SNHLY, CDR2 FYNNEI. J lost 7 bases, V lost 5 bases, and 6 bases had no gene match. CDR3 length equals 14 residues. The method was immunoSEQ multiplex PCR; TCRdb's version includes in-frame clones alone and lacks a portion of them. Among 300,000 to 350,000 clones listed, roughly 87% were seen once. This chain links TRBV2 with TRBJ1-2, with TRBD1 matching 11 bases. The clonotype comes from a woman under 40 who had recovered from COVID-19. Specimen: PBMCs or T cells enriched from blood (not recorded which). The CDR3 DNA reads TGTGCCAGCAGTCACGGACAGGGGGCAAGTGGCTACACCTTC. Protein product: CASSHGQGASGYTF.